Many counts were recorded for the clone carrying this TCR beta chain. The sample belongs to a study of T cells in Graves' hyperthyroidism and ophthalmopathy. About the study: Before any treatment, at initial diagnosis, peripheral blood was collected.

Researchers amplified the TCR beta CDR3 regions from RNA transcripts. Carried out on the TCR CDR3, a first-round RT-PCR used the HTBI primer set. Each CDR3 protein gets one entry after TCRdb re-called the multiplex PCR reads with MiXCR. The sample holds roughly 330,000 distinct CDR3 sequences; 16% are singletons and the top ten take roughly 33%. Sequenced: blood. The receptor was isolated from a man aged 30-40 years with Graves' hyperthyroidism.

Here the CDR3 DNA reads TGTGCCAGCAACCAGGGACTAGCCAAAAACATTCAGTACTTC. Translation gives CASNQGLAKNIQYF. The chain recombines TRBV12-3 or TRBV12-4 with TRBJ2-4, with D possibly matching TRBD2 (6 bases). The V end lost 7 bases, the J end lost 0 bases, and 10 bases lay between the germline ends. CDR3 length: 14 amino acids.